One and the same sample provided the 4 T cell receptor beta chains below, sequenced in a study of control samples from healthy donors and cancer patients. Method: immunoSEQ multiplex PCR; TCRdb's copy keeps in-frame clones and lacks some. Of about 410,000 clones in the sample, 90% were seen once. Material: PBMCs. The receptors originated from a man between 40 and 49 years old with head and neck cancer.

The rearrangement uses TRBV28 and TRBJ2-1; 13 bases align to TRBD2. The trim removed 7 bases at V and 8 bases at J, leaving 5 bases unmatched. The CDR3 consists of 14 residues. Per the germline V gene, CDR1 is MDHEN and CDR2 is SYDVKM. For the CDR3, the DNA is TGTGCCAGCATTACGGGACTAGCGGGGTATGAGCAGTTCTTC. Translation: CASITGLAGYEQFF.

The sample holds a few counts of this clone. This chain links TRBV18 with TRBJ1-2; D is undetermined. The germline V and J ends were trimmed by 4 bases and 4 bases, with 13 bases remaining between them. The germline V gene encodes CDR1 KGHSH and CDR2 LQKENI. The CDR3 is made up of 14 amino acids. The CDR3 DNA sequence: TGTGCCAGCTCACAGTCCCAAGAGTTCTATGGCTACACCTTC. Protein sequence: CASSQSQEFYGYTF.

As concerns this clone: The same CDR3 arises from other DNA sequences in this sample as well. The rearrangement joins TRBV9 to TRBJ1-1, with D hard to call. The germline V and J ends were trimmed by 4 bases and 2 bases, with 12 bases remaining between them. Germline V gene data show CDR1 as SGDLS and CDR2 as YYNGEE. The CDR3 is 14 residues long. The CDR3 region is CASSPRGGNTEAFF. The CDR3 DNA sequence: TGTGCCAGCAGCCCCCGAGGCGGTAACACTGAAGCTTTCTTT.

This chain uses TRBV6-5 with TRBJ2-2; a possible D gene is TRBD1 (5 bases). V was shortened by 6 bases and J by 2 bases, with 10 bases between the two germline ends. Germline V lookup: CDR1 MNHEY, CDR2 SVGAGI. The CDR3 length is 14 residues. The CDR3, as DNA: TGTGCCAGCAGAAGGACAAAAAACACCGGGGAGCTGTTTTTT. Amino acids: CASRRTKNTGELFF.